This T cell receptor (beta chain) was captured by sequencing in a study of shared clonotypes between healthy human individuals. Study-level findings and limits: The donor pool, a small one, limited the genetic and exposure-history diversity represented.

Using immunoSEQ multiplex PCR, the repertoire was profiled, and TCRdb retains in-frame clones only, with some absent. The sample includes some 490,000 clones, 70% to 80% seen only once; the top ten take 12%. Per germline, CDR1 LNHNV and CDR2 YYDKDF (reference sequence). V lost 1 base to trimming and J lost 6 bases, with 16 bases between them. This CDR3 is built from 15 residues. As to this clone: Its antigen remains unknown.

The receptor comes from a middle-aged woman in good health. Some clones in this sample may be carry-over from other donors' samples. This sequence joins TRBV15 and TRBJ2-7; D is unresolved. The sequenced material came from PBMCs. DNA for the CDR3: TGTGCCACCAGCAGAGTTGTCTATCAAGGCGCCGAGCAGTACTTC. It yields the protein CATSRVVYQGAEQYF.